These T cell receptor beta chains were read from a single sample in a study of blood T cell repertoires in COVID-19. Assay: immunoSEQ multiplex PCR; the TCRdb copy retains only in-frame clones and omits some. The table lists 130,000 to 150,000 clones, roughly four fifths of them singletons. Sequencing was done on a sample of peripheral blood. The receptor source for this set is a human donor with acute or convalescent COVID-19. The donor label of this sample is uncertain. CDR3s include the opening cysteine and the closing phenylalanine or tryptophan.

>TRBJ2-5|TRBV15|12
CATSRASETQYF
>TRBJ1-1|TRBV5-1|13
CASSLTGENEAFF
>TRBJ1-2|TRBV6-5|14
CASRRDSQGHGYTF
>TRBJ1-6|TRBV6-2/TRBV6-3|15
CASSRVAGGESPLHF
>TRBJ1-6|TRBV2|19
CASSIPIGEASAYNSPLHF
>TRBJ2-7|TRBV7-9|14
CASSLARDTYEQYF
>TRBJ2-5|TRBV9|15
CASSVTGQGQETQYF
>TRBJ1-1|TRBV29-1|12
CSVGTANTEAFF
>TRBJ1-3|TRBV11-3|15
CASSPDRSSGNTIYF
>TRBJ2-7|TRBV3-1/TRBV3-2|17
CASSQDMAGRFSYEQYF
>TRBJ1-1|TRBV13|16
CASSSYDRGANTEAFF
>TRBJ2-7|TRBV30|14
CAWSYWTGGYEQYF
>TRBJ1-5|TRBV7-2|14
CASSPGSYNQPQHF
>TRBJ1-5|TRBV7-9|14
CASSSDTGSQPQHF
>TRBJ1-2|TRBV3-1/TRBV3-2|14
CASSGARGRVGYTF
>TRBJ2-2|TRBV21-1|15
CARHRGSANTGELFF
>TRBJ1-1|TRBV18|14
CASSSYRDSTEAFF
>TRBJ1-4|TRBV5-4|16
CASSLGQGLGNEKLFF
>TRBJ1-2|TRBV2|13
CASSLGTDYGYTF
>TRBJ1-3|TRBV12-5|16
CASGLKTQGGGNTIYF
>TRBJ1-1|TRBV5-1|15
CASSPRGQGNTEAFF
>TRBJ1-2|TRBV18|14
CASSPSLGGYGYTF
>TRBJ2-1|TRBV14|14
CASSQRTSSNEQFF
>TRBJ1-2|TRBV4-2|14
CASSQEIQGFGYTF
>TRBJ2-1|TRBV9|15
CASSVFTEGDNEQFF
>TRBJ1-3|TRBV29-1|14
CSVEQGYSGNTIYF
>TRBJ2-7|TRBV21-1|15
CANATRTVLSYEQYF
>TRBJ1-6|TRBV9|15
CASSPHLTANSPLHF
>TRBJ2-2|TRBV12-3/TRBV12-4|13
CASTLGGTGELFF
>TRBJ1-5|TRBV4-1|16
CASSQETGYSNQPQHF
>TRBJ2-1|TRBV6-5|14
CASRRTDSYNEQFF
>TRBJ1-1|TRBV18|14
CASSPSQGYTEAFF
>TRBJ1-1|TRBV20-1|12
CSASPRDTEAFF
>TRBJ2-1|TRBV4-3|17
CASSQALGLAGGDEQFF
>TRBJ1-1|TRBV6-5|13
CASSPRSGTEAFF
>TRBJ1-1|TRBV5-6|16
CASSLRTGLANTEAFF
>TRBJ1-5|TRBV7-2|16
CASSKGAGYSNQPQHF
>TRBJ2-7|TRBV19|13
CASRGVTFNEQYF
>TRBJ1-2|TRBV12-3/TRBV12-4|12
CASSRDSYGYTF
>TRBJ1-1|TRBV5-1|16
CASSEGRGQGNTEAFF
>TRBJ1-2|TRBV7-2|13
CATTTSFVYGYTF
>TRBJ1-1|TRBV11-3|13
CASSSKSGTEAFF
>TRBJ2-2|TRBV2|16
CASSEQGASSTGELFF
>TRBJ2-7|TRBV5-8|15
CASSRPGQSSYEQYF
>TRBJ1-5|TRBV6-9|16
CASSYSGRGSNQPQHF
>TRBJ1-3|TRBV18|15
CASSPRLEGGNTIYF